The TCR beta chain described here comes from a study of vaccination and CD4 T cells after COVID-19. For the study at large: Taking of post-vaccine samples occurred a median approximately 72 days after dose two (range 14 to 241).

Sequenced with the Oncomine TCR Beta short-read assay was DNA taken from cultured CD4+ T cells. MiXCR, applied by TCRdb to the PCR reads, yields one record per CDR3 protein. The table has under 20,000 distinct CDR3 sequences, roughly 49% seen once. A remark on this clonotype: Antigen: not known.

Trimming stripped 5 bases from V and 8 bases from J, with 15 bases between. The CDR3 has 14 amino acids. Germline CDR1 is MNHEY and CDR2 is SMNVEV (reference sequence). The treatment here: approximately 9-day PBMC culture with coronavirus spike peptide pools or control peptides (ViraFEST assay). This receptor was obtained from a human donor who had recovered from COVID-19. The sequences come from CD4+ T cells from blood, cultured in vitro, collected before SARS-CoV-2 vaccination. The chain joins TRBV27 to TRBJ1-4; D possibly corresponds to TRBD1 (6 bases). This chain's CDR3 is CASSRGRAGEKLFF. In DNA form, the CDR3 reads TGTGCCAGCAGTAGGGGGAGGGCAGGGGAAAAACTGTTTTTT.